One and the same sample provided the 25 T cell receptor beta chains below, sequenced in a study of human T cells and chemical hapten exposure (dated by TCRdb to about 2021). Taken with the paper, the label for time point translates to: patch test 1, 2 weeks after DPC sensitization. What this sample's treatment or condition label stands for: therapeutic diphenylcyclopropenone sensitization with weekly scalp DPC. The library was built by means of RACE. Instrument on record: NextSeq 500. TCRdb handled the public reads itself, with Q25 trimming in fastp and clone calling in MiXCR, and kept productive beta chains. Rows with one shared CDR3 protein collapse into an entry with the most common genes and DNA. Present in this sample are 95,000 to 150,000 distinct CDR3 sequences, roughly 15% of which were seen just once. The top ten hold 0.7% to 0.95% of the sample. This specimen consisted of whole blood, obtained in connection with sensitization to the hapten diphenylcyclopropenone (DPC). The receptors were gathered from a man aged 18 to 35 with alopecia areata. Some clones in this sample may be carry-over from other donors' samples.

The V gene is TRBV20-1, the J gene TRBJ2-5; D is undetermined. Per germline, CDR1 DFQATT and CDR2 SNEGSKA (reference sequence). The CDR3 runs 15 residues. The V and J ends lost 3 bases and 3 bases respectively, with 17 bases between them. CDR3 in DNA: TGCAGTGCTAGGGGATACTACACAAGAAAAGAGACCCAGTACTTC. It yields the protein CSARGYYTRKETQYF.

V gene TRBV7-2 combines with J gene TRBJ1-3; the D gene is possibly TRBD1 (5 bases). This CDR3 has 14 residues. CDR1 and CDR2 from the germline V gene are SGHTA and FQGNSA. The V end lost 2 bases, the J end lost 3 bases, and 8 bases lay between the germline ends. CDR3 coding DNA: TGTGCCAGCAGCTTACAAGGGGATGGAAACACCATATATTTT. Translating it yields CASSLQGDGNTIYF.

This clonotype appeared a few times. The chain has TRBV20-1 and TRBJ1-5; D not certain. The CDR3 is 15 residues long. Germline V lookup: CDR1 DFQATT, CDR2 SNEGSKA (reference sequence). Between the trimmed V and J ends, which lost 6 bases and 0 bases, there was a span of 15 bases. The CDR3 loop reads CSATASLYSNQPQHF. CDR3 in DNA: TGCAGTGCGACGGCCAGCCTATATAGCAATCAGCCCCAGCATTTT.

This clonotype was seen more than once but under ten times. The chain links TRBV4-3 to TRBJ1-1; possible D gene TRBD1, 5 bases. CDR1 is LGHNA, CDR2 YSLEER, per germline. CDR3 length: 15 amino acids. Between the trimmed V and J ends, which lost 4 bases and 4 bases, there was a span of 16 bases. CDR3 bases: TGCGCCAGCAGCCCACGACCTGACAGCGGCACTGAAGCTTTCTTT. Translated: CASSPRPDSGTEAFF.

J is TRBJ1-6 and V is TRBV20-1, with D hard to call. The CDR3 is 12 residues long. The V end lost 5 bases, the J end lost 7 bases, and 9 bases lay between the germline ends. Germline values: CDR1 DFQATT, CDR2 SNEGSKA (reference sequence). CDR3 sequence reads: CSALVGNSPLHF. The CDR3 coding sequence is TGCAGTGCTTTAGTCGGGAATTCACCCCTCCACTTT.

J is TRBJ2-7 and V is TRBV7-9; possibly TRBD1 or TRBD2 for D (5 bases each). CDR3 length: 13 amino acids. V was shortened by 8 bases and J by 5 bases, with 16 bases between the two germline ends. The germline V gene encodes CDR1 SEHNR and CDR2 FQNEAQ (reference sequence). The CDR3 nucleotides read TGTGCCAGCGCCGGGACGGGGACCCACGAGCAGTACTTC. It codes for CASAGTGTHEQYF.

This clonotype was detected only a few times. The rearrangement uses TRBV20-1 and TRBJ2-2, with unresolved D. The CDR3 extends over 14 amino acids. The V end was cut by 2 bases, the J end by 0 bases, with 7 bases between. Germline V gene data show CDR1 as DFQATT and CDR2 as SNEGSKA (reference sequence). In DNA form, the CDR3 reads TGCAGTGCTAGACGAACACCGAACACCGGGGAGCTGTTTTTT. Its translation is CSARRTPNTGELFF.

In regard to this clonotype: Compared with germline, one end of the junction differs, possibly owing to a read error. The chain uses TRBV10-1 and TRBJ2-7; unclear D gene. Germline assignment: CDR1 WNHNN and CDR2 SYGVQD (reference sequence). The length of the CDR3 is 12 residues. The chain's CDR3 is CASSKDYYEQYF. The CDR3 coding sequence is TGTGCCAGCAGCAAGGATTACTACGAGCAGTACTTC.

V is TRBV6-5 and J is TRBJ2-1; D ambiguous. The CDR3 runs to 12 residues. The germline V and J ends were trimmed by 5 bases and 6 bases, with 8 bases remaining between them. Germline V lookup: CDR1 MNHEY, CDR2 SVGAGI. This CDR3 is CASSSRINEQFF. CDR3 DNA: TGTGCCAGCAGTAGTAGAATCAATGAGCAGTTCTTC.

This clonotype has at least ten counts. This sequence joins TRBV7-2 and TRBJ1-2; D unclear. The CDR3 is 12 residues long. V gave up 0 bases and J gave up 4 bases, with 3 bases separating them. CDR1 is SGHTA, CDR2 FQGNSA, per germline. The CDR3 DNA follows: TGTGCCAGCAGCTTAGCAGGCTATGGCTACACCTTC. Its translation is CASSLAGYGYTF.

The CDR3 region has the DNA TGTGCCAGCAGCTTAAATCTGGGGATGGAGACCCAGTACTTC. As protein: CASSLNLGMETQYF. The chain combines TRBV7-6 with TRBJ2-5, with D uncertain. The CDR3 is made up of 14 amino acids. The germline V gene has CDR1 SGHVS and CDR2 FNYEAQ. V gave up 2 bases and J gave up 5 bases, with 12 bases separating them.

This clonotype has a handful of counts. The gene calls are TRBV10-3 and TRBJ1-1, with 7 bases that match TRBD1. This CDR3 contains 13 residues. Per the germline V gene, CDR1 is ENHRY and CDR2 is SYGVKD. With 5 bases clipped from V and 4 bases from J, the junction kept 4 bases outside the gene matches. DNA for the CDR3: TGTGCCATCAGTTACCAGGGGGGCACTGAAGCTTTCTTT. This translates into CAISYQGGTEAFF.

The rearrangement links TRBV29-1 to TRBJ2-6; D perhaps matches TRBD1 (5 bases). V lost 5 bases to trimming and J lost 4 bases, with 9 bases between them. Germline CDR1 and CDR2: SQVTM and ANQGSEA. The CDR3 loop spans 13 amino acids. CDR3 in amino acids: CSVRGSGANVLTF. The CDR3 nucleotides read TGCAGCGTTAGGGGCTCCGGGGCCAACGTCCTGACTTTC.

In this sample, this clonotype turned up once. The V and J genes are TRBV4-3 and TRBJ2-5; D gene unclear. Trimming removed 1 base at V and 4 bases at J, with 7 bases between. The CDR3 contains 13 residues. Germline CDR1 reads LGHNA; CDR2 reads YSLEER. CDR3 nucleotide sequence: TGCGCCAGCAGCCAAGGAGAGCGAGAGACCCAGTACTTC. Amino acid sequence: CASSQGERETQYF.

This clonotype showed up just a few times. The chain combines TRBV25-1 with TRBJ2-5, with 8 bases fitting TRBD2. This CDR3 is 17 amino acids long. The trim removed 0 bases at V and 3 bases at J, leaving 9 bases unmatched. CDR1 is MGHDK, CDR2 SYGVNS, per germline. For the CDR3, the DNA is TGTGCCAGCAGTGAATATATTGGCGGGGGGCCCGAAGAGACCCAGTACTTC. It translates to CASSEYIGGGPEETQYF.

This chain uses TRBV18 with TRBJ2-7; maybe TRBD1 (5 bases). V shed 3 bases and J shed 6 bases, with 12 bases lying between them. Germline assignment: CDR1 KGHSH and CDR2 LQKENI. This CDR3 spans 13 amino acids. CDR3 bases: TGTGCCAGCTCACCGTTATCAGGGCGCGAGCAGTACGTC. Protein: CASSPLSGREQYV.

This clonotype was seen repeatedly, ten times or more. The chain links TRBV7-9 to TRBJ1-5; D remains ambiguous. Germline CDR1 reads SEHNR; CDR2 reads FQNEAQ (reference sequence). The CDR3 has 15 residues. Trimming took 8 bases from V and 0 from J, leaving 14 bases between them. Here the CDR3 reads CASDEGGYSNQPQHF. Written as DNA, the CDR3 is TGTGCCAGCGATGAGGGCGGTTATAGCAATCAGCCCCAGCATTTT.

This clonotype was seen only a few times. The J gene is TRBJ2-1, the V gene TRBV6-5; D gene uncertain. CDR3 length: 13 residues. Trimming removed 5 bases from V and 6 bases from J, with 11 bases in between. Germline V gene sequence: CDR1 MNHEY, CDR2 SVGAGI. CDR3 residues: CASSPLRPNEQFF. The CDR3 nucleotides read TGTGCCAGCAGTCCCCTACGGCCCAATGAGCAGTTCTTC.

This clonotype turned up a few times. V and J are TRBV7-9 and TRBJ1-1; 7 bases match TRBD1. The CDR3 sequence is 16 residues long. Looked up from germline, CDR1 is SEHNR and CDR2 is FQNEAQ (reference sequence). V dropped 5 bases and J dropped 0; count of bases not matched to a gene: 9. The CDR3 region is CASSLRDSLMNTEAFF. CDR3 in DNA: TGTGCCAGCAGCCTTCGGGACAGCCTCATGAACACTGAAGCTTTCTTT.

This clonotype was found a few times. The CDR3 region is CASISTGGMSDTQYF. In nucleotides, the CDR3 is TGTGCCAGCATCTCGACAGGGGGCATGTCAGATACGCAGTATTTT. The chain joins TRBV5-4 to TRBJ2-3; the match to TRBD1 covers 10 bases. The V segment lost 6 bases and the J segment 4 bases; nucleotides outside the gene matches: 8. Germline values: CDR1 SGHNT, CDR2 YYREEE (reference sequence). This CDR3 has 15 amino acids.

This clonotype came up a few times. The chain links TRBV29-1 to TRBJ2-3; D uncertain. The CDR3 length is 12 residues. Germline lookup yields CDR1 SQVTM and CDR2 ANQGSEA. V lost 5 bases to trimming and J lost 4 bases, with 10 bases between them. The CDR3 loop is CSVLSASDTQYF. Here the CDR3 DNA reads TGCAGCGTTTTGTCAGCTTCAGATACGCAGTATTTT.

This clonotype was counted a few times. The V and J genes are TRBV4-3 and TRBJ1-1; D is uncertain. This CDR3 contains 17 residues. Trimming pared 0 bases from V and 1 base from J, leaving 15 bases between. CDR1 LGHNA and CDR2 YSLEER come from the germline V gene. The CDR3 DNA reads TGCGCCAGCAGCCAAGATGTGAGGACCCTCTGGAACACTGAAGCTTTCTTT. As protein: CASSQDVRTLWNTEAFF.

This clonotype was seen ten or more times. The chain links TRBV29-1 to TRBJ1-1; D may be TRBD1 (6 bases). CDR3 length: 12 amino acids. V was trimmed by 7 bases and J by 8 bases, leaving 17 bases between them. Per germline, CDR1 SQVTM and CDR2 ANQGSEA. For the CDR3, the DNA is TGCAGCGCCCCGGACAGACGCCAAGAAGCTTTCTTT. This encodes CSAPDRRQEAFF.

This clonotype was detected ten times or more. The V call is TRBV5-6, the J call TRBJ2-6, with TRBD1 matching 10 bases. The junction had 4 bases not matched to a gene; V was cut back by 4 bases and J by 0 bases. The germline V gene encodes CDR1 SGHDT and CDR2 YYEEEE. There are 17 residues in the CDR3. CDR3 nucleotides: TGTGCCAGCAGCCCCGGGACAGGGGTCTCTGGGGCCAACGTCCTGACTTTC. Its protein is CASSPGTGVSGANVLTF. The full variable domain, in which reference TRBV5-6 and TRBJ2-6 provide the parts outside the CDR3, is DAGVTQSPTHLIKTRGQQVTLRCSPKSGHDTVSWYQQALGQGPQFIFQYYEEEERQRGNFPDRFSGHQFPNYSSELNVNALLLGDSALYLCASSPGTGVSGANVLTFGAGSRLTVL.

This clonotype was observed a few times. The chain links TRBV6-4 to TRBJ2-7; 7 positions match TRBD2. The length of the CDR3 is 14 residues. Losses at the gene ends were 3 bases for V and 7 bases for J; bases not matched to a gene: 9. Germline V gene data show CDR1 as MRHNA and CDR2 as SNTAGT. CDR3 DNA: TGTGCCAGCAGTGATAAGGGGAGGGTCTGTGAGCAGTACTTC. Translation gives CASSDKGRVCEQYF.